This passage covers 15 T cell receptor beta chains from one sample sequenced in a study of shared clonotypes between healthy human individuals. Libraries were prepared by immunoSEQ multiplex PCR; TCRdb keeps only in-frame clonotypes and omits some of them. The sample shows around 2.5 million clones, more than 85% of them seen only once. Source material: naive CD4+ T cells from PBMCs. Subset specified: CD45RA+ positively selected. The receptors derive from a man between 18 and 35 years old in good health. Some clones in this sample may be carry-over from other donors' samples.

This chain uses TRBV28 with TRBJ2-7; tentatively, D is TRBD1 (8 bases). CDR3 size: 13 residues. V was cut by 4 bases and J by 7 bases, with 14 bases left in between. Germline V gives CDR1 MDHEN, CDR2 SYDVKM. The CDR3 bases are TGTGCCAGCAGTTGGACAGGGAGGGGGGAGCAGTACTTC. Amino acids: CASSWTGRGEQYF.

This clone was picked up a small number of times. The identical CDR3 is also encoded by other nucleotide sequences in the sample. CDR3 nucleotide sequence: TGTGCCAGCAGTGAAGTGGGTGCTTTCTTT. This codes for CASSEVGAFF. The V call is TRBV2, the J call TRBJ1-1; D ambiguous. Germline CDR1 SNHLY, CDR2 FYNNEI. Trimming removed 1 base at V and 11 bases at J, with 5 bases between. The CDR3 is made up of 10 amino acids.

This chain joins TRBV7-3 and TRBJ2-1; D is perhaps TRBD2 (6 bases). CDR1 SGHTA and CDR2 FQGTGA come from the germline V gene. Trimming removed 0 bases at V and 2 bases at J, with 8 bases between. This CDR3 comprises 15 residues. CDR3 sequence (DNA): TGTGCCAGCAGCTTAACGGCGGGAACCTACAATGAGCAGTTCTTC. Its translation: CASSLTAGTYNEQFF. The full variable domain, in which reference TRBV7-3 and TRBJ2-1 provide the parts outside the CDR3, is GAGVSQTPSNKVTEKGKYVELRCDPISGHTALYWYRQSLGQGPEFLIYFQGTGAADDSGLPNDRFFAVRPEGSVSTLKIQRTERGDSAVYLCASSLTAGTYNEQFFGPGTRLTVL.

This rearrangement joins TRBV28 to TRBJ1-2; TRBD1 matches 8 bases. Unmatched junction bases numbered 10, after V lost 5 bases and J lost 2 bases. CDR1 and CDR2 from the germline V gene are MDHEN and SYDVKM. This CDR3 has 16 amino acids. The CDR3 coding sequence is TGTGCCAGCAGTCAACCCCCGGGACAGGACAACTATGGCTACACCTTC. Residues: CASSQPPGQDNYGYTF.

V and J are TRBV5-5 and TRBJ1-3; D is undetermined. The CDR3 extends over 13 amino acids. V was pared by 4 bases and J by 3 bases, with 8 bases between. Germline CDR1 and CDR2: SGHKS and YYEKEE (reference sequence). DNA for the CDR3: TGTGCCAGCAGCCAGAAAGGTGGAAACACCATATATTTT. It is translated as CASSQKGGNTIYF.

CDR3 DNA sequence: TGCAGCGTTGCCCCTAGGACCGGAGGGGACACTGAAGCTTTCTTT. This gives the protein CSVAPRTGGDTEAFF. The chain combines TRBV29-1 with TRBJ1-1; D possibly corresponds to TRBD1 (5 bases). CDR1 and CDR2 from the germline V gene are SQVTM and ANQGSEA. V gave up 4 bases and J gave up 3 bases, with 18 bases separating them. CDR3 length equals 15 residues.

J is TRBJ2-1 and V is TRBV11-3, with 7 bases that match TRBD2. The CDR3 loop spans 15 amino acids. The germline CDR1 and CDR2 sequences are SGHNT and YENEEA. With 1 base clipped from V and 4 bases from J, the junction kept 4 bases outside the gene matches. Written as DNA, the CDR3 is TGTGCCAGCAGCTTAGGGCGGGAGTCATACAATGAGCAGTTCTTC. Translating gives CASSLGRESYNEQFF.

The chain joins TRBV7-3 to TRBJ2-3; 8 bases align to TRBD1. Trimming cost V 5 bases and J 6 bases; bases outside gene matches: 7. The CDR3 runs to 14 residues. The germline gives CDR1 SGHTA, CDR2 FQGTGA. The CDR3 DNA sequence: TGTGCCAGCAGCCCGACAGGGGTCCTTGATACGCAGTATTTT. Amino acid sequence: CASSPTGVLDTQYF.

This CDR3 is CSVERDWGTDTQYF. The CDR3 DNA reads TGCAGCGTCGAGCGGGACTGGGGGACAGATACGCAGTATTTT. The chain joins TRBV29-1 to TRBJ2-3; TRBD2 aligns across 7 bases. The germline gives CDR1 SQVTM, CDR2 ANQGSEA. Unmatched junction bases numbered 9, after V lost 6 bases and J lost 3 bases. The CDR3 length is 14 residues.

J is TRBJ2-7 and V is TRBV7-2; possibly TRBD2 for D (6 bases). CDR1 is SGHTA and CDR2 is FQGNSA in the germline V gene. The CDR3 contains 13 residues. The germline V and J ends were trimmed by 5 bases and 5 bases, with 13 bases remaining between them. CDR3 loop: CASSPGLFHEQYF. CDR3 in DNA: TGTGCCAGCAGCCCGGGACTTTTCCACGAGCAGTACTTC.

This chain connects TRBV6-1 to TRBJ2-5; no clear D. Deletions cut 1 base from V and 2 bases from J, with 5 bases between. Germline V gene data show CDR1 as MNHNS and CDR2 as SASEGT. The CDR3 consists of 13 residues. CDR3 DNA: TGTGCCAGCAGTGAAGTCTTACAAGAGACCCAGTACTTC. It yields the protein CASSEVLQETQYF.

This chain connects TRBV5-1 to TRBJ2-5, with 7 bases that match TRBD1. Per germline, CDR1 SGHRS and CDR2 YFSETQ. CDR3 length: 14 amino acids. The J segment lost 5 bases and the V segment lost 4 bases, leaving 8 bases of the junction unmatched. In DNA, the CDR3 is TGCGCCAGCAGCCTCTCCGGGACAGAGGAGACCCAGTACTTC. This encodes CASSLSGTEETQYF.

The DNA for the CDR3 is TGTGCCAGCTCACCACGTCTAGGGGCCGAAGAGACCCAGTACTTC. This gives the protein CASSPRLGAEETQYF. The chain has TRBV18 and TRBJ2-5, with D tentatively TRBD1 (5 bases). The length of the CDR3 is 15 residues. V was shortened by 1 base and J by 3 bases, with 12 bases between the two germline ends. Germline V gene lookup returns CDR1 KGHSH and CDR2 LQKENI.

The rearrangement joins TRBV28 to TRBJ1-5, with D perhaps TRBD1 (6 bases). Germline loops: CDR1 MDHEN, CDR2 SYDVKM. The CDR3 is made up of 14 amino acids. V shed 5 bases and J shed 6 bases, with 14 bases lying between them. This chain's CDR3 is CASSHGTNAQPQHF. In DNA form, the CDR3 reads TGTGCCAGCAGTCACGGGACAAACGCTCAGCCCCAGCATTTT.

Only a few counts were recorded for this clone. This chain links TRBV18 with TRBJ1-1; D is unresolved. This CDR3 region has 13 residues. The germline gives CDR1 KGHSH, CDR2 LQKENI. V dropped 6 bases and J dropped 0 bases, with 8 bases sitting between them. CDR3 in DNA: TGTGCCAGCTCCATGGGCATGAACACTGAAGCTTTCTTT. Its translation is CASSMGMNTEAFF.